These T cell receptor beta chains were read from a single sample in a study of cytomegalovirus exposure and HLA in healthy donors. Measured with immunoSEQ multiplex PCR; TCRdb has only the in-frame clones, and not every one. The sample yields some 120,000 clones, 80% seen once. The sample taken for sequencing was PBMCs. These receptors were collected from a male donor in good health and CMV-seronegative. CDR3s include the opening cysteine and the closing phenylalanine or tryptophan. Each record gives: clone size, J gene, V gene, D gene, CDR3 protein, CDR3 DNA. A D gene is named only where the DNA matches it firmly. Size values are once, few and many counts, or a class for expanded clones, and some rows have none.

>.|TRBJ2-5|TRBV30|.
CAWKLAPPQETQYF
TGTGCCTGGAAGTTGGCCCCACCTCAAGAGACCCAGTACTTC
>.|TRBJ1-5|TRBV2|.
CASSEQGTYNQPQHF
TGTGCCAGCAGTGAACAGGGGACCTACAATCAGCCCCAGCATTTT
>.|TRBJ1-5|TRBV4-3|.
CASSQEGGRVGQPQHF
TGCGCCAGCAGCCAAGAGGGAGGCAGGGTCGGTCAGCCCCAGCATTTT
>.|TRBJ2-2|TRBV29-1|TRBD2
CSVYSGSPGELFF
TGCAGCGTTTACAGCGGGAGTCCCGGGGAGCTGTTTTTT
>.|TRBJ2-7|TRBV5-4|.
CASSTDSHSYEQYF
TGTGCCAGCAGCACTGACAGCCACTCCTACGAGCAGTACTTC
>.|TRBJ2-7|TRBV5-4|TRBD1
CASSPPGQGYEQYF
TGTGCCAGCAGCCCGCCGGGACAGGGCTACGAGCAGTACTTC
>.|TRBJ2-3|TRBV5-1|TRBD2
CASRAGEWLSDTQYF
TGCGCCAGCAGGGCGGGAGAATGGCTCTCAGATACGCAGTATTTT
>.|TRBJ1-1|TRBV10-1|.
CASSESTGRREAFF
TGCGCCAGCAGTGAGTCGACGGGTCGCCGTGAAGCTTTCTTT
>.|TRBJ2-1|TRBV29-1|.
CSDMQGNEQFF
TGCAGCGACATGCAGGGAAATGAGCAGTTCTTC
>.|TRBJ1-5|TRBV7-2|.
CASSWGDQPQHF
TGTGCCAGCAGCTGGGGGGACCAGCCCCAGCATTTT
>.|TRBJ2-7|TRBV4-1|TRBD1
CASSQGEGGFYEQYF
TGCGCCAGCAGCCAAGGTGAAGGGGGCTTCTACGAGCAGTACTTC
>.|TRBJ2-1|TRBV12-5|TRBD2
CASGLGPRGGEQFF
TGTGCTAGTGGTTTGGGACCGCGGGGGGGTGAGCAGTTCTTC
>.|TRBJ2-2|TRBV5-5|TRBD2
CASSLVLAGGSTGELFF
TGTGCCAGCAGCTTGGTACTAGCGGGAGGTTCCACCGGGGAGCTGTTTTTT
>.|TRBJ2-7|TRBV4-1|TRBD2
CASSQASGAFREQYF
TGCGCCAGCAGCCAAGCTAGCGGGGCCTTTCGCGAGCAGTACTTC
>.|TRBJ2-1|TRBV27|TRBD2
CASSLYLAGVHEQFF
TGTGCCAGCAGTTTATACCTAGCGGGGGTTCATGAGCAGTTCTTC
>.|TRBJ2-7|TRBV5-1|TRBD1
CASSLYGAGQGGEQYF
TGCGCCAGCAGCTTGTACGGGGCGGGACAGGGTGGCGAGCAGTACTTC
>.|TRBJ1-3|TRBV9|.
CASSVGAGRSGNTIYF
TGTGCCAGCAGCGTAGGGGCAGGCCGCTCTGGAAACACCATATATTTT
>.|TRBJ1-4|TRBV7-9|.
CSSSLEGGGGEKLFF
TGTTCCAGCAGCTTAGAGGGGGGGGGAGGTGAAAAACTGTTTTTT
>.|TRBJ1-1|TRBV28|TRBD1
CASSGATGGFEFLELTEAFF
TGTGCCAGCAGTGGGGCAACAGGGGGTTTCGAGTTTTTAGAGCTTACTGAAGCTTTCTTT
>.|TRBJ1-2|TRBV11-2|TRBD1
CASSLGQGARYGYTF
TGTGCCAGCAGCTTAGGGCAGGGGGCTCGATATGGCTACACCTTC
>.|TRBJ2-7|TRBV5-8|.
CASGPQGSYEQYF
TGTGCCAGCGGACCGCAGGGTTCCTACGAGCAGTACTTC
>.|TRBJ2-2|TRBV21-1|.
CASSGWGLAGATGELFF
TGTGCCAGCAGCGGATGGGGACTAGCGGGAGCCACCGGGGAGCTGTTTTTT
>.|TRBJ2-7|TRBV29-1|.
CSVGRGPYEQYF
TGCAGCGTTGGAAGGGGCCCCTACGAGCAGTACTTC
>once|TRBJ2-2|TRBV5-4|TRBD2
CASSFGTSGGTGELFF
TGTGCCAGCAGCTTTGGGACTAGCGGGGGTACCGGGGAGCTGTTTTTT
>.|TRBJ2-5|TRBV9|TRBD1
CASSVGGTGQETQYF
TGTGCCAGCAGCGTAGGAGGGACAGGGCAAGAGACCCAGTACTTC
>.|TRBJ2-2|TRBV5-4|.
CASSWGTGITGELFF
TGTGCCAGCAGCTGGGGAACAGGGATCACCGGGGAGCTGTTTTTT
>.|TRBJ2-3|TRBV6-4|TRBD2
CASSRLADSTDTQYF
TGTGCCAGCAGCAGACTAGCAGATAGCACAGATACGCAGTATTTT
>once|TRBJ1-2|TRBV9|TRBD1
CASSPQDRGAYGYTF
TGTGCCAGCAGCCCCCAGGACAGGGGGGCCTATGGCTACACCTTC
>.|TRBJ2-6|TRBV6-5|TRBD1
CASTMTGPGANGLTF
TGTGCCAGCACTATGACAGGGCCTGGGGCCAACGGCCTGACTTTC